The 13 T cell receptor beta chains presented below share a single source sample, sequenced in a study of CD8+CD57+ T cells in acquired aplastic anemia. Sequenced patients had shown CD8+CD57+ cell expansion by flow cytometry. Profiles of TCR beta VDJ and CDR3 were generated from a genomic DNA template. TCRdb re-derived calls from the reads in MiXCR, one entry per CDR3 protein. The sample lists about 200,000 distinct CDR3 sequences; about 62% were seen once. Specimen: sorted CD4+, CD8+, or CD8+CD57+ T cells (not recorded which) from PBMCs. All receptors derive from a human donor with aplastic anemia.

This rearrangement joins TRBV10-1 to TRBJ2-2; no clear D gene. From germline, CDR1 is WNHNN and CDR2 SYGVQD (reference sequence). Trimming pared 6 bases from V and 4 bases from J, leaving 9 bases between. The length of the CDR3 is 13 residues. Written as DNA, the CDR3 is TGCGCCAGCAGCGGCAGCATCACCGGGGAGCTGTTTTTT. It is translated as CASSGSITGELFF.

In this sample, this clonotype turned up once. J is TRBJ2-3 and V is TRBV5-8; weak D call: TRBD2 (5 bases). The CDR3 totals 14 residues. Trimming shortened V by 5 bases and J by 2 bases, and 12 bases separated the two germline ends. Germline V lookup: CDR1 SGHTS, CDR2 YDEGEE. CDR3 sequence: CASREAVVTDTQYF. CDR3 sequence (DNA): TGTGCCAGCAGAGAAGCGGTTGTCACAGATACGCAGTATTTT.

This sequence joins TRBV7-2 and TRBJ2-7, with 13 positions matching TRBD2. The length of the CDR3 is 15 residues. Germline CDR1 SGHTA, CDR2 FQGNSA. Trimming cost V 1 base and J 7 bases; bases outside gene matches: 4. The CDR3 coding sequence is TGTGCCAGCAGCTTAGGGACTAGCGGGGGAAGGGAGCAGTACTTC. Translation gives CASSLGTSGGREQYF.

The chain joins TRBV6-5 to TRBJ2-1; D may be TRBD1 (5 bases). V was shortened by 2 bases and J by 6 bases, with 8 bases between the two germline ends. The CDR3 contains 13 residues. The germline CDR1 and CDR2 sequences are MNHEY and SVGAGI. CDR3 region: CASSYDRINEQFF. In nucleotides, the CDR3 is TGTGCCAGCAGTTACGACAGAATCAATGAGCAGTTCTTC.

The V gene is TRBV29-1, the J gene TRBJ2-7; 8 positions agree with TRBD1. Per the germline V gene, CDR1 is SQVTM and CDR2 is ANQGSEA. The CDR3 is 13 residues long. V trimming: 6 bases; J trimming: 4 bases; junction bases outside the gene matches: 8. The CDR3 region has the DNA TGCAGCGTCAATGGACAGGGTACTTACGAGCAGTACTTC. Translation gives CSVNGQGTYEQYF.

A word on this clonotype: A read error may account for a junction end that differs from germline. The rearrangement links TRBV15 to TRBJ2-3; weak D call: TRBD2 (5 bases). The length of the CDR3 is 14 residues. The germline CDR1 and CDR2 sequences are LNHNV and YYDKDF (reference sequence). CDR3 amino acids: CATSSPGSTDTQYF. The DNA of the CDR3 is TGTGCCACCAGCTCGCCGGGAAGCACGGATACGCAGTATTTT. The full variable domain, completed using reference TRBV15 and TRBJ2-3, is DAMVIQNPRYQVTQFGKPVTLSCSQTLNHNVMYWYQQKSSQAPKLLFHYYDKDFNNEADTPDNFQSRRPNTSFCFLDIRSPGLGDTAMYLCATSSPGSTDTQYFGPGTRLTVL.

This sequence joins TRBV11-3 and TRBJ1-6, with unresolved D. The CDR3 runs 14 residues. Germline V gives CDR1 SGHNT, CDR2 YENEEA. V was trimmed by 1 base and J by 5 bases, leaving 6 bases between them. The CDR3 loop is CASSLGPHNSPLHF. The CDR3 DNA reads TGTGCCAGCAGCTTAGGGCCCCATAATTCACCCCTCCACTTT.

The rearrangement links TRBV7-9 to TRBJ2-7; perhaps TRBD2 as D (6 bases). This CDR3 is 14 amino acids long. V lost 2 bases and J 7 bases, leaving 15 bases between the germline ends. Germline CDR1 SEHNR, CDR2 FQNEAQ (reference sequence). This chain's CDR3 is CASSLKVGGIEQYF. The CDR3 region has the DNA TGTGCCAGCAGCTTAAAGGTCGGAGGGATAGAGCAGTACTTC.

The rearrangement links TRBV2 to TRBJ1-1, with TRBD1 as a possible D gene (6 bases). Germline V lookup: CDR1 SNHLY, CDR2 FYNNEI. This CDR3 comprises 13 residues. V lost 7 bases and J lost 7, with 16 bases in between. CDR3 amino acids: CASIKQGGGEAFF. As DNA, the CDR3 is TGTGCCAGCATAAAACAGGGAGGGGGTGAAGCTTTCTTT. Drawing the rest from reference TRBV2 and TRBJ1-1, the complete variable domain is EPEVTQTPSHQVTQMGQEVILRCVPISNHLYFYWYRQILGQKVEFLVSFYNNEISEKSEIFDDQFSVERPDGSNFTLKIRSTKLEDSAMYFCASIKQGGGEAFFGQGTRLTVV.

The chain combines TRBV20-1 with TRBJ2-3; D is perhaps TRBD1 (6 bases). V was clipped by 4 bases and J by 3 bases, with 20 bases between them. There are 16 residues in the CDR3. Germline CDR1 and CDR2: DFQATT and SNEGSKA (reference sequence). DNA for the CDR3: TGCAGTGCTATGCACAGGGAAGGTGTGACTACAGATACGCAGTATTTT. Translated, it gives CSAMHREGVTTDTQYF.

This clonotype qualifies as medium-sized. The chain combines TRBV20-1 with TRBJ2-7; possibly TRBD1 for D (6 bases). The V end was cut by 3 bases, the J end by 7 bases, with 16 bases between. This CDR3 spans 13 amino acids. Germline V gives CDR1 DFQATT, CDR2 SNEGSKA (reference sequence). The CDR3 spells CSASGTSLQEQYF. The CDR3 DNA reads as TGCAGTGCTAGCGGGACAAGCCTACAAGAGCAGTACTTC.

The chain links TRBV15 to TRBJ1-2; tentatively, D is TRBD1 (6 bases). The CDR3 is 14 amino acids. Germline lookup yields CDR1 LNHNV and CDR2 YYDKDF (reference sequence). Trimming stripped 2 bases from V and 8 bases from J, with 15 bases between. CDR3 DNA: TGTGCCACCAGCAGATGGGACATGGTCGGAGGCTACACCTTC. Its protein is CATSRWDMVGGYTF.

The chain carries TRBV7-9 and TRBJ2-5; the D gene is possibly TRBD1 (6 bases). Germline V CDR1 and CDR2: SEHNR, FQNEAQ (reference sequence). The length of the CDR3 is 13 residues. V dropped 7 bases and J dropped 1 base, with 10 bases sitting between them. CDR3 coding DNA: TGTGCCAGCAAATTGGACAGCCAAGAGACCCAGTACTTC. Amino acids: CASKLDSQETQYF.